The 18 T cell receptor beta chains presented below share a single source sample, sequenced in a study of blood T cell repertoires in COVID-19. Profiled with immunoSEQ multiplex PCR; TCRdb holds only in-frame clones, not every one. Here the sample spans 200,000 to 250,000 clones, 87% being singletons. Sample: PBMCs or T cells enriched from blood (not recorded which). The receptor source for this set is a man in his thirties or forties who had recovered from COVID-19.

This clone appeared a single time. This chain connects TRBV25-1 to TRBJ2-5; tentatively, D is TRBD2 (5 bases). CDR1 is MGHDK, CDR2 SYGVNS, per germline. This CDR3 is 15 amino acids long. With 3 bases removed from V and 4 bases from J, the gap between germline ends came to 15 bases. CDR3 sequence reads: CASSDSGLPGETQYF. The CDR3 DNA follows: TGTGCCAGCAGTGACTCCGGACTGCCGGGAGAGACCCAGTACTTC.

This rearrangement joins TRBV6-4 to TRBJ1-2; 8 nucleotides agree with TRBD1. Germline CDR1 and CDR2: MRHNA and SNTAGT. The CDR3 length is 14 residues. V gave up 2 bases and J gave up 3 bases; unmatched junction bases: 2. CDR3 nucleotide sequence: TGTGCCAGCAGTGACCAGACAGGGGACTATGGCTACACCTTC. Protein product: CASSDQTGDYGYTF.

The gene calls are TRBV3-1 (or the pseudogene TRBV3-2) and TRBJ1-3; 7 bases agree with TRBD1. V was pared by 6 bases and J by 3 bases, with 8 bases of the junction left unmatched. The CDR3 has 15 amino acids. Germline V lookup: CDR1 LGHDT, CDR2 YNNKEL (reference sequence). CDR3 DNA: TGTGCCAGCAGTCGAGGGGGCCTTTTTGGAAACACCATATATTTT. Translated, it gives CASSRGGLFGNTIYF.

This clone appeared a single time. The chain is built from TRBV4-3 and TRBJ1-2; 10 positions match TRBD1. Germline-derived CDR1 and CDR2 are LGHNA and YSLEER. V lost 0 bases to trimming and J lost 8 bases; unmatched junction nucleotides: 0. The CDR3 loop spans 13 amino acids. CDR3 coding DNA: TGCGCCAGCAGCCAAGAGACAGGGGGCGGCTACACCTTC. Its protein product is CASSQETGGGYTF.

The chain joins TRBV4-1 to TRBJ2-7; 8 bases map to TRBD2. The CDR3 runs 18 residues. Looked up from germline, CDR1 is MGHRA and CDR2 is YSYEKL. The junction had 11 bases not matched to a gene; V was cut back by 1 base and J by 0 bases. CDR3 region: CASSQASSGLTSSYEQYF. Here the CDR3 DNA reads TGCGCCAGCAGCCAAGCGTCTAGCGGGTTAACCAGCTCCTACGAGCAGTACTTC.

V is TRBV5-1 and J is TRBJ1-1; D is possibly TRBD1 (5 bases). This CDR3 comprises 13 residues. The V end lost 3 bases, the J end lost 1 base, and 7 bases lay between the germline ends. In germline, CDR1 is SGHRS, CDR2 YFSETQ. The CDR3 sequence: CASSWGENTEAFF. CDR3 sequence (DNA): TGCGCCAGCAGCTGGGGGGAGAACACTGAAGCTTTCTTT.

The CDR3 nucleotides are TGCGCCAGCAGCTCCGGCCAGCCAACAGGGAGGGCTGGAAACACCATATATTTT. This encodes CASSSGQPTGRAGNTIYF. V and J are TRBV5-1 and TRBJ1-3, with D tentatively TRBD1 (6 bases). The CDR3 length is 18 residues. V lost 3 bases and J 2 bases, leaving 21 bases between the germline ends. Germline values: CDR1 SGHRS, CDR2 YFSETQ. The variable domain in full, with the rest retrieved from reference TRBV5-1 and TRBJ1-3, is KAGVTQTPRYLIKTRGQQVTLSCSPISGHRSVSWYQQTPGQGLQFLFEYFSETQRNKGNFPGRFSGRQFSNSRSEMNVSTLELGDSALYLCASSSGQPTGRAGNTIYFGEGSWLTVV.

This clone turned up a few times. This chain connects TRBV5-6 to TRBJ1-1; unclear D gene. Germline CDR1 and CDR2: SGHDT and YYEEEE. Trimming removed 0 bases at V and 4 bases at J, with 13 bases between. The CDR3 has 15 amino acids. The CDR3 is CASSLDEGRATEAFF. In nucleotides, the CDR3 is TGTGCCAGCAGCTTGGATGAGGGAAGGGCCACTGAAGCTTTCTTT.

This chain joins TRBV27 and TRBJ2-1; D is unresolved. CDR3 length equals 17 residues. The ends were cut back, 4 bases at V and 0 bases at J, with 16 bases in the middle. Germline-derived CDR1 and CDR2 are MNHEY and SMNVEV (reference sequence). CDR3 nucleotide sequence: TGTGCCAGCAGTTATAAGGATGGGCATTTCTCCTACAATGAGCAGTTCTTC. Its protein is CASSYKDGHFSYNEQFF.

The chain has TRBV5-4 and TRBJ1-3, with D hard to call. V was cut by 5 bases and J by 0 bases, with 9 bases left in between. The CDR3 is 14 amino acids. The V gene's germline CDR1 is SGHNT and CDR2 YYREEE (reference sequence). In nucleotides, the CDR3 is TGTGCCAGCAGTGGGCTGAACTCTGGAAACACCATATATTTT. The encoded protein is CASSGLNSGNTIYF.

This chain links TRBV2 with TRBJ1-2, with TRBD1 matching over 10 bases. Germline-derived CDR1 and CDR2 are SNHLY and FYNNEI. This CDR3 comprises 15 residues. V lost 2 bases, J lost 5 bases, and 5 bases stayed unmatched. This chain's CDR3 is CASSERQGALYGYTF. The CDR3 DNA reads TGTGCCAGCAGTGAAAGACAGGGGGCTCTATATGGCTACACCTTC.

This chain joins TRBV12-3 or TRBV12-4 and TRBJ1-1, with TRBD1 as a possible D gene (5 bases). CDR3 length: 12 amino acids. The V and J ends lost 6 bases and 9 bases respectively, with 14 bases between them. CDR3 in DNA: TGTGCCAGCAGCCACCAGGGCAGGAAAGCTTTCTTT. This sequence encodes CASSHQGRKAFF.

The chain has TRBV30 and TRBJ1-5, with a tentative D call TRBD1 (5 bases). V lost 3 bases, J lost 3 bases, and 12 bases lay in between. The CDR3 is 14 amino acids. Looked up from germline, CDR1 is GTSNPN and CDR2 is SVGIG (reference sequence). The CDR3, as DNA: TGTGCCTGGAGGGGCAGGGAGGACAATCAGCCCCAGCATTTT. As protein: CAWRGREDNQPQHF. Full variable domain (rest looked up from reference TRBV30 and TRBJ1-5): SQTIHQWPATLVQPVGSPLSLECTVEGTSNPNLYWYRQAAGRGLQLLFYSVGIGQISSEVPQNLSASRPQDRQFILSSKKLLLSDSGFYLCAWRGREDNQPQHFGDGTRLSIL.

This chain connects TRBV29-1 to TRBJ2-1, with TRBD2 as a possible D gene (6 bases). Germline CDR1 and CDR2: SQVTM and ANQGSEA. This CDR3 comprises 15 residues. Trimming took 6 bases from V and 0 from J, leaving 15 bases between them. The CDR3 here is CSVRGPFSSYNEQFF. Written as DNA, the CDR3 is TGCAGCGTGCGGGGCCCTTTTAGCTCCTACAATGAGCAGTTCTTC.

This rearrangement joins TRBV30 to TRBJ1-1; a weak D match, TRBD1 (6 bases). The CDR3 is made up of 15 amino acids. Germline V gives CDR1 GTSNPN, CDR2 SVGIG (reference sequence). V was pared by 1 base and J by 0 bases, with 12 bases between. This chain's CDR3 is CAWSANRAMNTEAFF. The CDR3 bases are TGTGCCTGGAGTGCCAACAGGGCGATGAACACTGAAGCTTTCTTT.

The V and J genes are TRBV29-1 and TRBJ2-7; 8 bases agree with TRBD1. The germline gives CDR1 SQVTM, CDR2 ANQGSEA. The CDR3 is 13 amino acids. V gave up 2 bases and J gave up 4 bases; unmatched junction bases: 4. CDR3 nucleotides: TGCAGCGTTGAAAAAAACAGGGGGTACGAGCAGTACTTC. Translation gives CSVEKNRGYEQYF.

This CDR3 reads CASSLGTGDLGNTIYF. As DNA, the CDR3 is TGCGCCAGCAGCTTGGGTACAGGAGACCTGGGAAACACCATATATTTT. The chain combines TRBV5-1 with TRBJ1-3; the D gene is possibly TRBD1 (5 bases). The CDR3 is 16 residues long. V lost 0 bases to trimming and J lost 4 bases, with 14 bases between them. Germline-derived CDR1 and CDR2 are SGHRS and YFSETQ.

The J gene is TRBJ1-5, the V gene TRBV6-2 or TRBV6-3; 12 bases fit TRBD1. CDR1 is MNHEY and CDR2 is SVGEGT in the germline V gene. CDR3 length equals 16 residues. After removal of 6 bases from V and 5 bases from J, the junction contained 8 bases not matched to a gene. CDR3 sequence: CASSKAGTGGYQPQHF. The DNA for the CDR3 is TGTGCCAGCAGCAAAGCCGGGACAGGGGGCTATCAGCCCCAGCATTTT.